This note documents a single T cell receptor (beta chain) sequence. Its antigen is unknown. The germline V gene encodes CDR1 GTSNPN and CDR2 SVGIG (reference sequence). This CDR3 has 14 residues. Trimming cost V 2 bases and J 0 bases, with 5 bases left between them. Unique molecular identifiers were built into the TCR beta cDNA libraries. TCRdb called the PCR reads again in MiXCR, with one record for every CDR3 protein. The sample lists 600,000 to 700,000 distinct CDR3 sequences, approximately 60% occurring once. The sample is drawn from a study of post-analysis software for immune sequencing data. About the research overall: Disease trajectories encompassed relapsing-remitting, secondary progressive and progressive-relapsing multiple sclerosis.

Broader study findings: TRBV segments more frequent in patients than in controls numbered roughly 5 and included TRBV5-6, TRBV5-1 and TRBV20-1. Compared against controls, patients with multiple sclerosis displayed significantly lower normalized Chao1 diversity. Samples from one preparation batch, clustered by F measure, grouped strongly together.

The sequenced sample was blood. The clonotype was recovered from a girl aged 2 to 9 with multiple sclerosis. The rearrangement uses TRBV30 and TRBJ2-6, with D unresolved. CDR3 region: CAWSFGSGANVLTF. DNA for the CDR3: TGTGCCTGGAGTTTCGGCTCTGGGGCCAACGTCCTGACTTTC.